This T cell receptor beta chain is drawn from a study of cytomegalovirus exposure and HLA in healthy donors. Overall study context: For the roughly 400 genotyped donors, more than 80% fell within the Caucasian-associated ancestry cluster.

Of note for this clone: Its antigen is undetermined.

Study findings and constraints: According to an earlier analysis, most TCR beta V segments yielded productive rearrangements about 90% or about 30% of the time.

The primer mix had 60 Vbeta and 13 Jbeta primers. Libraries were prepared by immunoSEQ multiplex PCR; TCRdb keeps only in-frame clonotypes and omits some of them. This table holds roughly 120,000 clones. Germline V gene lookup returns CDR1 LNHNV and CDR2 YYDKDF (reference sequence). The CDR3 totals 15 residues. Trimming removed 3 bases from V and 2 bases from J; junction bases left unmatched: 5. This clonotype originated in a man aged 25-40 years in good health and CMV-seronegative. The gene calls are TRBV15 and TRBJ2-7; TRBD1 agrees at 9 bases. The sequenced material came from PBMCs. CDR3 sequence: CATSSGGQGAYEQYF. In nucleotides, the CDR3 is TGTGCCACCAGCAGTGGGGGACAGGGCGCCTACGAGCAGTACTTC.